This T cell receptor beta chain was sequenced for a study of cytomegalovirus exposure and HLA in healthy donors. The overall study: Later analysis reported that the 120 validation repertoires shared the platform of the 500 to 850 first-cohort repertoires.

Data came from immunoSEQ multiplex PCR; TCRdb stores just in-frame clones and leaves some out. The table has more than 250,000 clones, approximately 90% seen once. Germline V gives CDR1 SNHLY, CDR2 FYNNEI. CDR3 length: 16 residues. V was clipped by 2 bases and J by 1 base, with 14 bases between them. Sequencing was carried out using PBMCs. This chain links TRBV2 with TRBJ1-1, with D perhaps TRBD1 (6 bases). The receptor's source is a woman aged 18-35 years in good health and CMV-seronegative. The CDR3 DNA follows: TGTGCCAGCAGTGAATTGGGCAGGGGCCCGAACACTGAAGCTTTCTTT. Protein product: CASSELGRGPNTEAFF.